This T cell receptor (beta chain) was captured by sequencing in a study of post-analysis software for immune sequencing data. Study-wide results and caveats: Normalized Chao1 diversity was significantly reduced in patients versus controls. Elevated frequency relative to controls characterized a handful of TRBV segments in patients, TRBV5-6, TRBV5-1 and TRBV20-1 among them.

There are 14 residues in the CDR3. The germline V gene has CDR1 SGHTA and CDR2 FQGNSA. Losses at the gene ends were 5 bases for V and 6 bases for J; bases not matched to a gene: 6. A note on this clonotype: The antigen remains undetermined.

Unique molecular identifiers featured in each of the TCR beta cDNA libraries. With about 0.95 to 10 million T cells as the source, roughly 0.5 million cDNA molecules resulted. TCRdb itself ran the PCR reads through MiXCR, one entry per CDR3 protein. The sample gives fewer than 850,000 distinct CDR3 sequences, 25% to 30% of which show up once; approximately 0.6% is in the top ten. The TCR was taken from a girl aged 10-17 years with multiple sclerosis. The V gene is TRBV7-2, the J gene TRBJ2-3, with 9 bases identical to TRBD1. Sequencing was performed on blood. The CDR3 reads CASSPGTGKDTQYF. The DNA for the CDR3 is TGTGCCAGCAGCCCCGGGACAGGGAAGGATACGCAGTATTTT.